This TCR beta chain emerged from a study of shared clonotypes between healthy human individuals. For every subset, genomic DNA was evenly distributed across several immunoSEQ plates. TCRdb keeps only in-frame clones here, not all; method: immunoSEQ multiplex PCR. The table records around 1.4 million clones, approximately 98.5% of them present only once. Whole-study findings and limits: Naive subsets generally exceeded memory subsets in estimated richness. Though the depth was large, rarefaction showed that sorted-subset sequencing was incomplete.

This CDR3 spans 14 amino acids. Trimming removed 3 bases at V and 1 base at J, with 10 bases between. Germline CDR1 SGHRS, CDR2 YFSETQ. Comment on this clone: Its target is not known.

The receptor's source is a man aged 25-45 years in good health. This chain connects TRBV5-1 to TRBJ1-1, with a tentative D call TRBD1 (5 bases). Sequenced input: naive CD4+ T cells sorted from blood. Regarding subset: CD45RA+ positively selected. The CDR3 reads CASSSTQANTEAFF. The DNA of the CDR3 is TGCGCCAGCAGCTCTACACAGGCGAACACTGAAGCTTTCTTT.